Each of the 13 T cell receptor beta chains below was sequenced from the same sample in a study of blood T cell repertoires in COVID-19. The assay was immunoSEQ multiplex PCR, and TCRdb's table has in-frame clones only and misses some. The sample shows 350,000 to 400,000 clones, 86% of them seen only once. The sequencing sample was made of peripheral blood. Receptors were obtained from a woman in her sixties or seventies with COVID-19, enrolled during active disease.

This CDR3 reads CASNPIGGTEAFF. DNA for the CDR3: TGTGCCAGCAACCCGATAGGGGGCACTGAAGCTTTCTTT. This sequence joins TRBV6-5 and TRBJ1-1, with a tentative D call TRBD1 (6 bases). The germline V and J ends were trimmed by 7 bases and 4 bases, with 13 bases remaining between them. CDR3 length: 13 amino acids. In germline, CDR1 is MNHEY, CDR2 SVGAGI.

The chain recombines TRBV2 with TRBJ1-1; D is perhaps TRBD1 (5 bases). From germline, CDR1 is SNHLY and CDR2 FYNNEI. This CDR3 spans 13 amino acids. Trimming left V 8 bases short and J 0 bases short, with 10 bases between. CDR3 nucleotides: TGTGCCAGCTCGGGCAGGGTGAACACTGAAGCTTTCTTT. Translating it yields CASSGRVNTEAFF.

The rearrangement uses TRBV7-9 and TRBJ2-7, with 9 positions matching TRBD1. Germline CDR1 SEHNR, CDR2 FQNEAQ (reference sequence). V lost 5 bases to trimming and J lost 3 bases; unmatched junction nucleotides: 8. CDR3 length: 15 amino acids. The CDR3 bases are TGTGCCAGCAGCCCCCGGGACAGGGCTTACTACGAGCAGTACTTC. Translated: CASSPRDRAYYEQYF. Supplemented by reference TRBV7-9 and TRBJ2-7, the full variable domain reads DTGVSQNPRHKITKRGQNVTFRCDPISEHNRLYWYRQTLGQGPEFLTYFQNEAQLEKSRLLSDRFSAERPKGSFSTLEIQRTEQGDSAMYLCASSPRDRAYYEQYFGPGTRLTVT.

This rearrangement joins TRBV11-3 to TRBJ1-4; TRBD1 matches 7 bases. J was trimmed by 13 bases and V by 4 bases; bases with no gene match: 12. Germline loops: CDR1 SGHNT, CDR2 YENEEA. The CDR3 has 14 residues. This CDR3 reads CASSYTKTDRALFF. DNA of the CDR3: TGTGCCAGCAGCTACACGAAGACCGACAGGGCACTGTTTTTT.

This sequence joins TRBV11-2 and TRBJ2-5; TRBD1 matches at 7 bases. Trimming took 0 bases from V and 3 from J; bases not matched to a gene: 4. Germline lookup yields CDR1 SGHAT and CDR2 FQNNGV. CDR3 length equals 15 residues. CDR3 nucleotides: TGTGCCAGCAGCTTAGAGGCGACAGGGAAAGAGACCCAGTACTTC. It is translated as CASSLEATGKETQYF.

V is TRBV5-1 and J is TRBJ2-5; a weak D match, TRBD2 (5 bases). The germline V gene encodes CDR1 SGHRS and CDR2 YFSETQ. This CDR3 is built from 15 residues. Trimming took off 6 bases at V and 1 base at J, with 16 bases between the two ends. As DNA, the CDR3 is TGCGCCAGCACTAGCTTCGGGCAGCTCCAAGAGACCCAGTACTTC. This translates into CASTSFGQLQETQYF.

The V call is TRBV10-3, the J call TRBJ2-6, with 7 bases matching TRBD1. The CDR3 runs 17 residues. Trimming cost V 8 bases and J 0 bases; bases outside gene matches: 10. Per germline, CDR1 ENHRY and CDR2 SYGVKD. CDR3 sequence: CAIGRDSGHSGANVLTF. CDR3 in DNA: TGTGCCATCGGCCGGGACAGTGGACACTCTGGGGCCAACGTCCTGACTTTC.

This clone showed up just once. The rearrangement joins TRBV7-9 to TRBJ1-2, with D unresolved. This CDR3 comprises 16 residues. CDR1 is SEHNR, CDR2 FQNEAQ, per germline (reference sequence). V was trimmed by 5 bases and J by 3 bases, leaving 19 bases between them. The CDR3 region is CASSPFLDRADYGYTF. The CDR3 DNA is TGTGCCAGCAGCCCCTTCCTTGATCGTGCGGACTATGGCTACACCTTC.

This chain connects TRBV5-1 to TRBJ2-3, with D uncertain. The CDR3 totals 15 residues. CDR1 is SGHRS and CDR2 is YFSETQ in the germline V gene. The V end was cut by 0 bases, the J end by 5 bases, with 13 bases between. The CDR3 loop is CASSLDSPPKDTQYF. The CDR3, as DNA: TGCGCCAGCAGCTTGGACAGCCCCCCTAAAGATACGCAGTATTTT. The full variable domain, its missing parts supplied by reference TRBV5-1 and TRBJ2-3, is KAGVTQTPRYLIKTRGQQVTLSCSPISGHRSVSWYQQTPGQGLQFLFEYFSETQRNKGNFPGRFSGRQFSNSRSEMNVSTLELGDSALYLCASSLDSPPKDTQYFGPGTRLTVL.

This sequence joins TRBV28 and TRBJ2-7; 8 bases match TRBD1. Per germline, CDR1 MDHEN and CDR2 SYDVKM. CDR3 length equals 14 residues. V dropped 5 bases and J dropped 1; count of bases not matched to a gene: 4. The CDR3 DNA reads TGTGCCAGCAGTCCCGGGACAGGATCCTACGAGCAGTACTTC. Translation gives CASSPGTGSYEQYF. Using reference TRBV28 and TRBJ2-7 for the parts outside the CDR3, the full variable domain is DVKVTQSSRYLVKRTGEKVFLECVQDMDHENMFWYRQDPGLGLRLIYFSYDVKMKEKGDIPEGYSVSREKKERFSLILESASTNQTSMYLCASSPGTGSYEQYFGPGTRLTVT.

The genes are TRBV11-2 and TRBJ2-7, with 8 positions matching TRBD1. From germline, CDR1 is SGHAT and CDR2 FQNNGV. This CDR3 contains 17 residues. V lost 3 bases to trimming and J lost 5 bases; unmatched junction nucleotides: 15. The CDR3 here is CASSFGPAGTGVNEQYF. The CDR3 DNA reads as TGTGCCAGCAGCTTCGGTCCCGCCGGGACAGGCGTCAACGAGCAGTACTTC.

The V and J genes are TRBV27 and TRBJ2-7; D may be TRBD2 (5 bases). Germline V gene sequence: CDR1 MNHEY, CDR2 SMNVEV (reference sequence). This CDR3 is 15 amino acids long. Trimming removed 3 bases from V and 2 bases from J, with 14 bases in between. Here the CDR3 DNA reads TGTGCCAGCAGTTTGGACTCTTCCCCTACCTACGAGCAGTACTTC. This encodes CASSLDSSPTYEQYF.

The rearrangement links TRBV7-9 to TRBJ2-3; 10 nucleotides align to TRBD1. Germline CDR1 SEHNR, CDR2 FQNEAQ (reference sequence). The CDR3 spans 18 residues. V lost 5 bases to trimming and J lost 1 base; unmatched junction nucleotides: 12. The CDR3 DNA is TGTGCCAGCAGCAGAACCCCGACGGGGACAGGGGGCACAGATACGCAGTATTTT. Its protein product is CASSRTPTGTGGTDTQYF.